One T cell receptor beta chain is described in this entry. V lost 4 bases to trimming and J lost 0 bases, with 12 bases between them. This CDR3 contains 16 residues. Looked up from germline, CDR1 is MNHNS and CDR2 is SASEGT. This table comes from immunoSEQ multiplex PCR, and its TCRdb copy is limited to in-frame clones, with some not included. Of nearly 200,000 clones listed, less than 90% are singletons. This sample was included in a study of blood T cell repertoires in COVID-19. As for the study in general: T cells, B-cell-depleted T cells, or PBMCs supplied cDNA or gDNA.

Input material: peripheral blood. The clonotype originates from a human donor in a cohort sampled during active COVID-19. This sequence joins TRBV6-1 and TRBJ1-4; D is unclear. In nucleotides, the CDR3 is TGTGCCAGCAGTGTAAAAGGACTTTCAACTAATGAAAAACTGTTTTTT. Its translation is CASSVKGLSTNEKLFF.